These T cell receptor beta chains were read from a single sample in a study of cytomegalovirus exposure and HLA in healthy donors. Sequenced by immunoSEQ multiplex PCR; TCRdb stores in-frame clones only, minus some. The data contain about 330,000 clones, around 87% of them seen just once; the ten biggest clones take up more than 0.9%. Sample: PBMCs. The receptors were sampled from a woman in her twenties or thirties in good health and CMV-seropositive. Both conserved end residues are part of each CDR3. Fields, in order: D gene, clone size, V gene, J gene, CDR3 DNA, CDR3 protein. A D gene is named only where the DNA matches it firmly. The size of a clone is reported for some rows only, either as once, few or many, or as a class for expanded clones.

>TRBD1|.|TRBV28|TRBJ2-7
TGTGCCAGCAGTTTCAGAAAAGGGGGCTTTTACGAGCAGTACTTC
CASSFRKGGFYEQYF
>TRBD1|.|TRBV29-1|TRBJ2-1
TGCAGCGTGGCCAAGGGACAGGGGAATAATGAGCAGTTCTTC
CSVAKGQGNNEQFF
>.|.|TRBV5-1|TRBJ2-1
TGCGCCAGCACCTTGGGTGGGGGGTCCAATGAGCAGTTCTTC
CASTLGGGSNEQFF
>.|once|TRBV5-6|TRBJ1-1
TGTGCCAGCAGCTTGGGGACTTTCCTGAACACTGAAGCTTTCTTT
CASSLGTFLNTEAFF
>TRBD1|.|TRBV6-1|TRBJ1-4
TGTGCCAGCAGTGGGGGACAGTCAGCAACTAATGAAAAACTGTTTTTT
CASSGGQSATNEKLFF
>.|.|TRBV4-3|TRBJ2-7
TGCGCCAGCAGCCAAGATCTAACAGACTACGAGCAGTACTTC
CASSQDLTDYEQYF
>TRBD1|few|TRBV18|TRBJ2-7
TGTGCCAGCTCACCAACAGGGGTACCGTACGAGCAGTACTTC
CASSPTGVPYEQYF
>.|many|TRBV29-1|TRBJ1-2
TGCAGCGCGACAGACACCTATGGCTACACCTTC
CSATDTYGYTF
>.|.|TRBV6-1|TRBJ1-1
TGTGCCACCAATAAAAACAGGGCGGACACTGAAGCTTTCTTT
CATNKNRADTEAFF
>.|few|TRBV9|TRBJ2-7
TGTGCCAGCAGCGTGACGACTGATTACGAGCAGTACTTC
CASSVTTDYEQYF
>TRBD1|.|TRBV4-3|TRBJ1-1
TGCGCCAGCAGCCAAGGGGCAGGGGGTAGGGACACTGAAGCTTTCTTT
CASSQGAGGRDTEAFF
>.|.|TRBV28|TRBJ2-7
TGTGCCAGCAGTTTTATCCCCTCCGCTAGAGCCTACGAGCAGTACTTC
CASSFIPSARAYEQYF
>.|.|TRBV5-1|TRBJ1-2
TGCGCCAGCAGCAGCGGACAGACATATGGCTACACCTTC
CASSSGQTYGYTF
>.|.|TRBV6-1|TRBJ2-7
TGTGCCAGCAGTGAAGTCGGGGACTCCTACGAGCAGTACTTC
CASSEVGDSYEQYF
>.|.|TRBV30|TRBJ2-7
TGTGCCTGGCGACATGGCGGAAGGGAGCAGTACTTC
CAWRHGGREQYF
>.|.|TRBV18|TRBJ1-4
TGTGCCAGCTCATCGAGACCGACGAGGAATGAAAAACTGTTTTTT
CASSSRPTRNEKLFF
>TRBD2|few|TRBV30|TRBJ2-2
TGTGCCTGGTGTGGACTAGCGGGAGTCACCGGGGAGCTGTTTTTT
CAWCGLAGVTGELFF
>.|.|TRBV11-3|TRBJ1-4
TGTGCCAGCAGCTTAGGAAGGCAGGCCCGGCTCGAAAAACTGTTTTTT
CASSLGRQARLEKLFF
>TRBD2|.|TRBV4-2|TRBJ2-3
TGTGCCAGCAGCCAAGACCCAACCGGACTAGCGGGAGGCACAGATACGCAGTATTTT
CASSQDPTGLAGGTDTQYF
>TRBD1|.|TRBV14|TRBJ2-7
TGTGCCAGCAAGGGACAGGGCCCCTACGAGCAGTACTTC
CASKGQGPYEQYF
>.|.|TRBV6-1|TRBJ2-7
TGTGCCAGCAGTGAGGTTGTCGGGGTCCGCGAGCAGTACTTC
CASSEVVGVREQYF
>TRBD1|.|TRBV6-6|TRBJ1-2
TGTGCCAGCAGTTACGGACCGCAGGGGGCAAACTATGGCTACACCTTC
CASSYGPQGANYGYTF
>.|.|TRBV6-5|TRBJ2-7
TGTGCCAGCCCCCCGGGCAGCCCCCTCTACGAGCAGTACTTC
CASPPGSPLYEQYF
>TRBD2|.|TRBV4-1|TRBJ2-7
TGCGCCAGCAGCCAAGGGGGCGGGGGACTGTACGAGCAGTACTTC
CASSQGGGGLYEQYF
>.|.|TRBV28|TRBJ2-7
TGTGCCAGCAGATATCCGGGCCGAGGAGGCGAGCAGTACTTC
CASRYPGRGGEQYF
>.|.|TRBV28|TRBJ2-7
TGTGCCAGCAGTTTGCTCGCAGGGAACTACGAGCAGTACTTC
CASSLLAGNYEQYF
>.|.|TRBV4-1|TRBJ2-7
TGCGCCAGCAGCGTTATATTTGGGCTAGCGAGCTACGAGCAGTACTTC
CASSVIFGLASYEQYF
>.|.|TRBV5-1|TRBJ2-2
TGCGCCAGCAGCTTGGTGCAGGGTTCAGCCGGGGAGCTGTTTTTT
CASSLVQGSAGELFF
>TRBD1|.|TRBV11-1|TRBJ2-3
TGTGCCAGCAGCTTAATATGGGACAGCAGCACAGATACGCAGTATTTT
CASSLIWDSSTDTQYF
>TRBD2|.|TRBV27|TRBJ2-2
TGTGCCAGCAGTCCTAGGGAAGCGGGGGGAAACACCGGGGAGCTGTTTTTT
CASSPREAGGNTGELFF
>.|once|TRBV2|TRBJ1-3
TGTGCCAGCAGCGGGGAAGCAGGGGCCGCCATATATTTT
CASSGEAGAAIYF